The 5 T cell receptor beta chains listed next were all sequenced from one sample in a study of PD-L1 blockade in urothelial cancer (dated by TCRdb to the late 2010s). The library came from the immunoSEQ multiplex PCR assay. TCRdb holds this immuneACCESS table with in-frame rearrangements only. Some clones are missing; in checked studies, unresolved V genes explain under half, and the rest has no known cause. This sample has fewer than 130,000 clones in its table, and 70% to 85% of those were observed once. The top ten hold about 2.3% of the sample. This specimen was PBMCs, taken around atezolizumab (anti-PD-L1) treatment. Receptor source: a man between 50 and 59 years old with urothelial cancer.

The chain carries TRBV27 and TRBJ1-2; perhaps TRBD1 as D (5 bases). In germline, CDR1 is MNHEY, CDR2 SMNVEV (reference sequence). The CDR3 loop spans 14 amino acids. V was shortened by 6 bases and J by 4 bases, with 15 bases between the two germline ends. The CDR3 reads CASSPRGLSYGYTF. CDR3 sequence (DNA): TGTGCCAGCAGCCCGCGGGGCCTATCCTATGGCTACACCTTC.

V is TRBV9 and J is TRBJ1-1; the D gene is possibly TRBD1 (6 bases). The V end lost 2 bases, the J end lost 0 bases, and 11 bases lay between the germline ends. The germline V gene encodes CDR1 SGDLS and CDR2 YYNGEE. CDR3 length: 15 residues. The CDR3, as DNA: TGTGCCAGCAGCGTGACTGGACAGATGAACACTGAAGCTTTCTTT. Its translation: CASSVTGQMNTEAFF.

The CDR3 sequence: CASGKREGLYEQYF. CDR3 nucleotide sequence: TGCGCCAGCGGCAAGCGGGAGGGCCTCTACGAGCAGTACTTC. This chain joins TRBV5-1 and TRBJ2-7; 10 nucleotides line up with TRBD2. CDR3 length: 14 residues. Per germline, CDR1 SGHRS and CDR2 YFSETQ. The trim removed 7 bases at V and 3 bases at J, leaving 7 bases unmatched.

J is TRBJ1-5 and V is TRBV7-9; D not resolved. V dropped 0 bases and J dropped 6 bases, with 6 bases sitting between them. The CDR3 extends over 13 amino acids. Germline CDR1 reads SEHNR; CDR2 reads FQNEAQ (reference sequence). The CDR3 DNA reads as TGTGCCAGCAGCTTAGCGCAAGCTCAGCCCCAGCATTTT. Protein sequence: CASSLAQAQPQHF.

The chain recombines TRBV10-3 with TRBJ1-5; a possible D gene is TRBD1 (6 bases). The CDR3 extends over 14 amino acids. Between the trimmed V and J ends, which lost 5 bases and 4 bases, there was a span of 12 bases. Germline-derived CDR1 and CDR2 are ENHRY and SYGVKD. The DNA for the CDR3 is TGTGCCATCAGTATGGGACAATATAATCAGCCCCAGCATTTT. It translates to CAISMGQYNQPQHF.